This TCR beta chain was profiled in a study of human T cells and chemical hapten exposure. The time point denotes: patch test 3, about 24 weeks after DPC sensitization. The treatment here: therapeutic diphenylcyclopropenone sensitization with weekly scalp DPC. Someone pulled total RNA out of unfractionated whole blood. With 4 bases clipped from V and 1 base from J, the junction kept 3 bases outside the gene matches. The CDR3 extends over 15 amino acids. Germline V gives CDR1 LNHNV, CDR2 YYDKDF (reference sequence). Under the authors' procedure: Sample TCR totals centred on a median of 95,638, ranging about 20,000 to 700,000. TCRdb reanalysed the RACE reads using MiXCR and keeps one entry per CDR3 protein. These V and J calls are TCRdb output, not the study's own analysis. The repertoire holds around 40,000 distinct CDR3 sequences, with roughly 13% as singletons.

The material sequenced was whole blood, taken in connection with sensitization to the hapten diphenylcyclopropenone (DPC). V usage is TRBV15 and J usage is TRBJ2-3; 9 nucleotides match TRBD2. The sequence was obtained from a woman between 35 and 50 years old with alopecia areata. Some clones in this sample may be carry-over from other donors' samples. In DNA, the CDR3 is TGTGCCACCAGCACAGGCGGGAGGGGCACAGATACGCAGTATTTT. Its protein is CATSTGGRGTDTQYF. The full variable domain, rest sourced from reference TRBV15 and TRBJ2-3, is DAMVIQNPRYQVTQFGKPVTLSCSQTLNHNVMYWYQQKSSQAPKLLFHYYDKDFNNEADTPDNFQSRRPNTSFCFLDIRSPGLGDTAMYLCATSTGGRGTDTQYFGPGTRLTVL.